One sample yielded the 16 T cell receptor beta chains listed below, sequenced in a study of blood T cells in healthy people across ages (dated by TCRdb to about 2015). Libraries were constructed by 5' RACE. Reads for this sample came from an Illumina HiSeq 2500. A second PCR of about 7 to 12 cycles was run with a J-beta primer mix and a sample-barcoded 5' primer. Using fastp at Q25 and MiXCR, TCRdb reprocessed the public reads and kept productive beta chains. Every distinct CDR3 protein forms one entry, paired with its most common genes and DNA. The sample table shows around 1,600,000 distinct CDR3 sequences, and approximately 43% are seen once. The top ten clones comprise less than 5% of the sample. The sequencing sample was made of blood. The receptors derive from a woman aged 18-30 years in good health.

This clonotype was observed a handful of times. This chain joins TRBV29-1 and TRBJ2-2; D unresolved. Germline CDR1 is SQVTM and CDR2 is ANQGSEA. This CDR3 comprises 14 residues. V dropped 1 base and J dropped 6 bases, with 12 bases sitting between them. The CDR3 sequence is CSVEAPFVPGELFF. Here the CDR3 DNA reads TGCAGCGTTGAAGCTCCTTTCGTCCCCGGGGAGCTGTTTTTT.

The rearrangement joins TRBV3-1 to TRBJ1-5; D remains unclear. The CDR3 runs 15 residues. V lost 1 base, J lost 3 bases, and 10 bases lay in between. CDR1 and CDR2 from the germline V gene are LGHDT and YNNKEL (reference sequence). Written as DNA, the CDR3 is TGTGCCAGCAGCCAAGGGATAGGAACCAATCAGCCCCAGCATTTT. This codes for CASSQGIGTNQPQHF.

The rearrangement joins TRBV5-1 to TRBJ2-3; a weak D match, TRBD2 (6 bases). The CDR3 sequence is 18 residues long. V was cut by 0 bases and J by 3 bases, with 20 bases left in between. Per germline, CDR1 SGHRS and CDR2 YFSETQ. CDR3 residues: CASSLALTGTGGTDTQYF. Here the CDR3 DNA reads TGCGCCAGCAGCTTGGCCCTGACCGGGACCGGGGGTACAGATACGCAGTATTTT. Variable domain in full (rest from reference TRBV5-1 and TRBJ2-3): KAGVTQTPRYLIKTRGQQVTLSCSPISGHRSVSWYQQTPGQGLQFLFEYFSETQRNKGNFPGRFSGRQFSNSRSEMNVSTLELGDSALYLCASSLALTGTGGTDTQYFGPGTRLTVL.

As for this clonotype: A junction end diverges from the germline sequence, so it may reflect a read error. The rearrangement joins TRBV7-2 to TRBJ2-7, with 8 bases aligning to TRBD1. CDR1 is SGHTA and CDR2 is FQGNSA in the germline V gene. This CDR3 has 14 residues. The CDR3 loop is CVSRTGGISYEQYF. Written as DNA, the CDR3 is TGTGTCAGCCGTACAGGGGGTATATCGTACGAGCAGTACTTC.

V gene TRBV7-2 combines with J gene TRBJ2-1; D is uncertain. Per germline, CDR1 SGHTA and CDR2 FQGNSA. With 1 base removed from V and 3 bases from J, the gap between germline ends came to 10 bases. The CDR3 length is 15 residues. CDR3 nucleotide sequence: TGTGCCAGCAGCTTAGAACGACTGCTCTACAATGAGCAGTTCTTC. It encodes CASSLERLLYNEQFF.

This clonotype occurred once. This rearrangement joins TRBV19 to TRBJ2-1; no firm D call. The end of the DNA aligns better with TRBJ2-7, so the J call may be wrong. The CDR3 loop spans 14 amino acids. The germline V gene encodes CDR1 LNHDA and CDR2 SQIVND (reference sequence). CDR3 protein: CASSMGGFYNEQYF. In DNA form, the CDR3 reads TGTGCCAGTAGTATGGGTGGATTCTACAATGAGCAGTACTTC.

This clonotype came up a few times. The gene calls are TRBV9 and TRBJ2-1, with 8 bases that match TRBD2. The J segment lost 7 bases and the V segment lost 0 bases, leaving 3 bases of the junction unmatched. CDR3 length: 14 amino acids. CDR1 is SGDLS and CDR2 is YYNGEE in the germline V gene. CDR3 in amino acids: CASSVAGGMNEQFF. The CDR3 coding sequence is TGTGCCAGCAGCGTAGCGGGGGGGATGAATGAGCAGTTCTTC.

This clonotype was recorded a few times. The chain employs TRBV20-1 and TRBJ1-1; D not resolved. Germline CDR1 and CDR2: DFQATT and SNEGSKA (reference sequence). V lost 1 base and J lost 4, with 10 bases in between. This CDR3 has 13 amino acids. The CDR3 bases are TGCAGTGCTAGAGGAAGGAGTATCACTGAAGCTTTCTTT. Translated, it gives CSARGRSITEAFF.

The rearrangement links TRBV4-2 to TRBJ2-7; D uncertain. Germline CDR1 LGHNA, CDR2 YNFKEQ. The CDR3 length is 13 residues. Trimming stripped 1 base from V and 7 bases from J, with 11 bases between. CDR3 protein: CASSQVLAGEQYF. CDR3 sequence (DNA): TGTGCCAGCAGCCAAGTACTTGCTGGTGAGCAGTACTTC.

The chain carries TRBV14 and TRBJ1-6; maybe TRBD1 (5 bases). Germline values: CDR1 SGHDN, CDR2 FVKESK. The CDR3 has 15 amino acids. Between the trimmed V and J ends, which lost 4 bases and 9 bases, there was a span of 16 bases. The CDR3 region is CASSPTTGVVSPLHF. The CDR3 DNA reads TGTGCCAGCAGCCCAACTACGGGGGTTGTTTCACCCCTCCACTTT.

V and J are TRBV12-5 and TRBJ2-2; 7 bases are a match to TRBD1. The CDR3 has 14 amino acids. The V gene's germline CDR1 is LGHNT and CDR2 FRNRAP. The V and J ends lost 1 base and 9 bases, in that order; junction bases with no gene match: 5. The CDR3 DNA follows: TGTGCTAGTGGTTTGGGACAGGGAAGTCGGGAGCTGTTTTTT. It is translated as CASGLGQGSRELFF.

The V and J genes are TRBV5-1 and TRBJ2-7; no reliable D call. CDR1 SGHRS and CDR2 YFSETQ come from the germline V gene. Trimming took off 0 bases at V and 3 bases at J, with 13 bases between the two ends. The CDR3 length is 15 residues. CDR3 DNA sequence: TGCGCCAGCAGCTTGGGCGCAGGTAATCTCTACGAGCAGTACTTC. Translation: CASSLGAGNLYEQYF.

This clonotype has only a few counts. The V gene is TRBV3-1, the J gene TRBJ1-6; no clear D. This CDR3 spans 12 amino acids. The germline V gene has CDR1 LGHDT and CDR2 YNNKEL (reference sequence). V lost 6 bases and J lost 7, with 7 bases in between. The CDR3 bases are TGTGCCAGCAGAACTAGGAATTCACCCCTCCACTTT. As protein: CASRTRNSPLHF.

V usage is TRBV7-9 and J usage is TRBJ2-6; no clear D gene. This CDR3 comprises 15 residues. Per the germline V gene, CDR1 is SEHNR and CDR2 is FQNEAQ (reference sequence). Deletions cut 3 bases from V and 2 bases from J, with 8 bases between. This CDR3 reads CASSLETAGANVLTF. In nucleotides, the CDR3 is TGTGCCAGCAGCTTGGAAACAGCTGGGGCCAACGTCCTGACTTTC.

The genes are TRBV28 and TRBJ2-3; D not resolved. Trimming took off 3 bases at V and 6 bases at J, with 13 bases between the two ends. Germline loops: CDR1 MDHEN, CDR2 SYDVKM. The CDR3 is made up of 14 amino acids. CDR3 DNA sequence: TGTGCCAGCAGTTTCGTAGGATTTTCGGATACGCAGTATTTT. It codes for CASSFVGFSDTQYF.

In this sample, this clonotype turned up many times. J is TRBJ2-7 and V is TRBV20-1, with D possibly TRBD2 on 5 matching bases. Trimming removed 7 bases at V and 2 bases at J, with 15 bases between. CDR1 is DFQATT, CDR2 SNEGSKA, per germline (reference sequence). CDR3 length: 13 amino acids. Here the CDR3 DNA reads TGCAGTGGCCCGAAACCGGGGACCTACGAGCAGTACTTC. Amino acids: CSGPKPGTYEQYF.